Each of the 24 T cell receptor beta chains below was sequenced from the same sample in a study of shared clonotypes between healthy human individuals. Sequencing used immunoSEQ multiplex PCR; TCRdb keeps in-frame clones, though not all of them. The table shows approximately 980,000 clones, with roughly 72% occurring only once. Sequencing was performed on memory CD4+ T cells sorted from blood. Stated subset: CD45RA-negative fraction. The receptors originated from a man younger than 30 in good health.

This chain uses TRBV7-8 with TRBJ1-5; 7 bases are shared with TRBD1. The CDR3 has 15 residues. V dropped 2 bases and J dropped 1; count of bases not matched to a gene: 2. Germline lookup yields CDR1 SGHVS and CDR2 FQNEAQ. The CDR3 nucleotides are TGTGCCAGCAGCTTAATGGGACAGAGCAATCAGCCCCAGCATTTT. Encoded protein: CASSLMGQSNQPQHF.

The chain couples TRBV19 to TRBJ2-2, with D hard to call. V lost 7 bases and J 0 bases, leaving 6 bases between the germline ends. CDR3 size: 13 residues. Germline V gene data show CDR1 as LNHDA and CDR2 as SQIVND (reference sequence). The CDR3 here is CASKRANTGELFF. The CDR3 bases are TGTGCCAGTAAGCGAGCGAACACCGGGGAGCTGTTTTTT.

A note on this clone: At one of its ends the junction is not consistent with the germline gene, which may arise from a read error. The V call is TRBV5-1, the J call TRBJ2-5, with TRBD2 matching 7 bases. CDR1 and CDR2 from the germline V gene are SGHRS and YFSETQ. The CDR3 totals 17 residues. The CDR3 region has the DNA TGCGCCAGCGCCCGAAATAGGAGCGGGACCACACAAGAGGCCCAGTACTTC. Its translation: CASARNRSGTTQEAQYF.

The rearrangement joins TRBV6-6 to TRBJ2-7, with a tentative D call TRBD2 (6 bases). CDR3 size: 13 residues. Looked up from germline, CDR1 is MNHNY and CDR2 is SVGAGI (reference sequence). V lost 7 bases and J lost 5, with 15 bases in between. Here the CDR3 DNA reads TGTGCCAGCACCGACGCAGGGAGGCACGAGCAGTACTTC. Protein sequence: CASTDAGRHEQYF.

V is TRBV15 and J is TRBJ2-7; the match to TRBD1 covers 9 bases. There are 15 residues in the CDR3. After removal of 2 bases from V and 5 bases from J, the junction contained 7 bases not matched to a gene. Germline V gives CDR1 LNHNV, CDR2 YYDKDF (reference sequence). The CDR3 spells CATSRPGQGTDEQYF. The CDR3 coding sequence is TGTGCCACCAGCAGACCAGGACAGGGGACGGACGAGCAGTACTTC.

This clone occurred a few times. This chain connects TRBV6-4 to TRBJ1-5; D not certain. There are 14 residues in the CDR3. The germline V gene has CDR1 MRHNA and CDR2 SNTAGT. Trimming removed 4 bases from V and 7 bases from J, with 14 bases in between. The CDR3 reads CASSVEYVRQPQHF. CDR3 in DNA: TGTGCCAGCAGTGTCGAATACGTGCGGCAGCCCCAGCATTTT.

In its sample, this clone was seen a few times. This chain uses TRBV19 with TRBJ1-1, with D unclear. The CDR3 is 13 residues long. CDR1 LNHDA and CDR2 SQIVND come from the germline V gene (reference sequence). Trimming pared 6 bases from V and 8 bases from J, leaving 16 bases between. CDR3 region: CASRVGGVAEAFF. The DNA for the CDR3 is TGTGCCAGTAGAGTCGGTGGGGTGGCCGAAGCTTTCTTT.

This chain links TRBV19 with TRBJ2-7; a weak D match, TRBD2 (6 bases). The CDR3 loop spans 15 amino acids. V lost 6 bases to trimming and J lost 0 bases, with 15 bases between them. Germline loops: CDR1 LNHDA, CDR2 SQIVND (reference sequence). The CDR3: CASREGRQSSYEQYF. CDR3 nucleotide sequence: TGTGCCAGTAGGGAGGGGCGGCAATCCTCCTACGAGCAGTACTTC.

The rearrangement joins TRBV18 to TRBJ2-1; TRBD2 aligns across 7 bases. This CDR3 is built from 13 residues. Per germline, CDR1 KGHSH and CDR2 LQKENI. The V gene end was trimmed by 2 bases and the J gene end by 13 bases; junction bases not matched to a gene: 8. CDR3 nucleotides: TGTGCCAGCTCACCAATGGGGCCGGGAGGACAGTTCTTC. Translation gives CASSPMGPGGQFF.

The chain links TRBV7-9 to TRBJ2-3, with D possibly TRBD2 on 6 matching bases. V lost 5 bases and J lost 0, with 9 bases in between. The CDR3 runs 14 residues. Germline assignment: CDR1 SEHNR and CDR2 FQNEAQ (reference sequence). The CDR3 is CASSTSGSTDTQYF. CDR3 DNA: TGTGCCAGCAGCACAAGCGGGAGCACAGATACGCAGTATTTT.

In regard to this clone: In the same sample, other DNA sequences code for this CDR3. This sequence joins TRBV28 and TRBJ1-5; D gene unclear. V gave up 6 bases and J gave up 1 base, with 10 bases separating them. Per germline, CDR1 MDHEN and CDR2 SYDVKM. CDR3 size: 14 residues. The CDR3, as DNA: TGTGCCAGCAGACAAGGCGGCAGCAATCAGCCCCAGCATTTT. Its translation: CASRQGGSNQPQHF.

V and J are TRBV2 and TRBJ2-2; D unresolved. The germline V and J ends were trimmed by 4 bases and 7 bases, with 13 bases remaining between them. Germline loops: CDR1 SNHLY, CDR2 FYNNEI. The CDR3 covers 14 residues. In DNA form, the CDR3 reads TGTGCCAGCAGTGTCGCTCCTTTCGGCGGGGAGCTGTTTTTT. Residues: CASSVAPFGGELFF.

The sample holds a few counts of this clone. This chain links TRBV7-6 with TRBJ1-5; possible D gene TRBD1, 6 bases. Germline V CDR1 and CDR2: SGHVS, FNYEAQ. The CDR3 has 13 amino acids. V shed 2 bases and J shed 9 bases, with 11 bases lying between them. The DNA for the CDR3 is TGTGCCAGCAGCTTATCGACAGGTCGGCCCCAGCATTTT. It encodes CASSLSTGRPQHF.

This chain connects TRBV7-2 to TRBJ2-1; 15 positions match TRBD2. The CDR3 runs to 15 residues. V lost 5 bases, J lost 10 bases, and 6 bases stayed unmatched. Germline CDR1 is SGHTA and CDR2 is FQGNSA. The CDR3 loop is CASSTFGTSGGEQFF. The CDR3, as DNA: TGTGCCAGCAGCACCTTCGGGACTAGCGGGGGGGAGCAGTTCTTC.

The rearrangement joins TRBV5-1 to TRBJ2-1; D not certain. The germline V gene encodes CDR1 SGHRS and CDR2 YFSETQ. The V gene lost 1 base and the J gene lost 8 bases, with 13 bases spanning the gap. The CDR3 has 14 residues. The CDR3 coding sequence is TGCGCCAGCAGCTTGAGGCAGACTCACGATGAGCAGTTCTTC. It specifies CASSLRQTHDEQFF.

The chain links TRBV10-3 to TRBJ2-2, with D perhaps TRBD1 (6 bases). V was trimmed by 10 bases and J by 1 base, leaving 13 bases between them. CDR1 ENHRY and CDR2 SYGVKD come from the germline V gene. This CDR3 spans 14 amino acids. The CDR3 reads CASSPGQNTGELFF. In DNA, the CDR3 is TGTGCCAGTTCCCCGGGACAGAACACCGGGGAGCTGTTTTTT.

The chain combines TRBV29-1 with TRBJ1-4, with 9 nucleotides matching TRBD1. After removal of 7 bases from V and 12 bases from J, the junction contained 15 bases not matched to a gene. This CDR3 has 14 residues. Germline CDR1 and CDR2: SQVTM and ANQGSEA. The CDR3 DNA reads TGCAGCGCTATCCCGGGACAGGGTCAAGGGGAACTGTTTTTT. Translating gives CSAIPGQGQGELFF.

J is TRBJ1-5 and V is TRBV6-5; D ambiguous. Trimming left V 5 bases short and J 3 bases short, with 11 bases between. The CDR3 is 14 amino acids. Germline loops: CDR1 MNHEY, CDR2 SVGAGI. The CDR3 DNA is TGTGCCAGCAGTACTCGGGCCTACAATCAGCCCCAGCATTTT. Amino acids: CASSTRAYNQPQHF.

The chain joins TRBV9 to TRBJ2-7; 7 bases line up with TRBD2. V was pared by 0 bases and J by 4 bases, with 7 bases of the junction left unmatched. This CDR3 comprises 15 residues. Germline V gene sequence: CDR1 SGDLS, CDR2 YYNGEE. The CDR3 reads CASSVEGSGAYEQYF. CDR3 sequence (DNA): TGTGCCAGCAGCGTAGAAGGCAGCGGGGCGTACGAGCAGTACTTC.

The chain uses TRBV21-1 and TRBJ2-2; the D call TRBD2 from the table was never checked on the DNA. TRBV21-1 is flagged as a pseudogene. This CDR3 has 17 residues. The CDR3 reads CASSKRRRLAVNGELFF. The CDR3 DNA sequence: TGTGCCAGCAGCAAACGACGTAGGCTAGCGGTCAATGGGGAGCTGTTTTTT.

This clone is a singleton in its sample. V gene TRBV5-1 combines with J gene TRBJ2-1; D is unclear. Per the germline V gene, CDR1 is SGHRS and CDR2 is YFSETQ. This CDR3 contains 16 residues. Trimming removed 0 bases from V and 3 bases from J, with 13 bases in between. Here the CDR3 reads CASSLGGPGGYNEQFF. Here the CDR3 DNA reads TGCGCCAGCAGCTTGGGAGGCCCAGGTGGCTACAATGAGCAGTTCTTC.

This chain links TRBV25-1 with TRBJ1-2, with no clear D. The germline CDR1 and CDR2 sequences are MGHDK and SYGVNS. The ends were cut back, 5 bases at V and 6 bases at J, with 13 bases in the middle. CDR3 length: 13 residues. CDR3 residues: CASSQRRADGYTF. The CDR3 DNA reads TGTGCCAGCAGTCAGAGGAGGGCTGATGGCTACACCTTC.

Written as DNA, the CDR3 is TGCGCCAGCAGCCAAGGTAGCTCAGGGGGTGTTGGCTACACCTTC. Its protein product is CASSQGSSGGVGYTF. The chain is built from TRBV4-1 and TRBJ1-2; 7 bases fit TRBD1. Germline V gene sequence: CDR1 MGHRA, CDR2 YSYEKL. The junction had 9 bases not matched to a gene; V was cut back by 1 base and J by 7 bases. This CDR3 spans 15 amino acids.

V is TRBV5-1 and J is TRBJ2-3; D uncertain. V lost 0 bases and J 0 bases, leaving 11 bases between the germline ends. Germline V gene lookup returns CDR1 SGHRS and CDR2 YFSETQ. The CDR3 consists of 16 residues. DNA of the CDR3: TGCGCCAGCAGCTTGGATGTTTTACGGAGCACAGATACGCAGTATTTT. This encodes CASSLDVLRSTDTQYF.